The 26 T cell receptor beta chains presented below share a single source sample, sequenced in a study of CD8+ T cells in alopecia areata. Researchers gathered lesional scalp punch biopsies and peripheral blood from patients with alopecia areata. cDNA serving as the sequencing template came from extracted, reverse transcribed RNA. This table comes from immunoSEQ multiplex PCR, and its TCRdb copy is limited to in-frame clones, with some not included. The table shows about 7,900 clones, with about 60% occurring only once. The sequenced sample was skin, obtained at week 0. All receptors derive from a human donor with alopecia areata.

V and J are TRBV9 and TRBJ2-2; D gene ambiguous. V lost 4 bases and J lost 2, with 12 bases in between. Germline V CDR1 and CDR2: SGDLS, YYNGEE. The CDR3 is 15 amino acids. The CDR3 sequence: CASSPNVINTGELFF. The CDR3 DNA follows: TGTGCCAGCAGCCCCAACGTGATCAACACCGGGGAGCTGTTTTTT.

This clone was detected a few times. The chain links TRBV7-9 to TRBJ1-6; D call uncertain. Trimming stripped 1 base from V and 11 bases from J, with 18 bases between. CDR3 length: 16 residues. Germline CDR1 SEHNR, CDR2 FQNEAQ (reference sequence). The CDR3 sequence: CASSLGASQTLTPLHF. The CDR3 DNA sequence: TGTGCCAGCAGCTTAGGGGCCTCGCAGACTTTAACACCCCTCCACTTT.

This clone occurred a few times. V is TRBV9 and J is TRBJ2-7; no firm D call. Deletions cut 0 bases from V and 2 bases from J, with 12 bases between. Germline CDR1 is SGDLS and CDR2 is YYNGEE. CDR3 size: 15 residues. The CDR3 region is CASSVGSTTAYEQYF. CDR3 nucleotides: TGTGCCAGCAGCGTAGGGTCTACTACGGCCTACGAGCAGTACTTC.

DNA for the CDR3: TGCAGCGTTGAAGGACCGTGGAACACTGAAGCTTTCTTT. Its translation is CSVEGPWNTEAFF. The V gene is TRBV29-1, the J gene TRBJ1-1; D not certain. This CDR3 has 13 amino acids. Per germline, CDR1 SQVTM and CDR2 ANQGSEA. V shed 1 base and J shed 1 base, with 7 bases lying between them.

This clone showed up just a few times. This chain links TRBV10-3 with TRBJ2-2; maybe TRBD1 (6 bases). The CDR3 sequence is 14 residues long. Per germline, CDR1 ENHRY and CDR2 SYGVKD. Trimming cost V 11 bases and J 3 bases, with 16 bases left between them. The CDR3 here is CAGRQAGYTGELFF. CDR3 DNA sequence: TGTGCCGGAAGACAGGCGGGTTACACCGGGGAGCTGTTTTTT.

J is TRBJ1-2 and V is TRBV9; D call uncertain. The germline V gene encodes CDR1 SGDLS and CDR2 YYNGEE. V lost 3 bases and J 7 bases, leaving 7 bases between the germline ends. CDR3 length equals 11 residues. As DNA, the CDR3 is TGTGCCAGCAGCGCTCTAGGTGGCTACACCTTC. It translates to CASSALGGYTF.

The gene calls are TRBV19 and TRBJ1-3; D ambiguous. Germline CDR1 LNHDA, CDR2 SQIVND (reference sequence). Trimming took off 10 bases at V and 0 bases at J, with 13 bases between the two ends. The CDR3 runs to 14 residues. CDR3 sequence reads: CATHKPGSGNTIYF. CDR3 nucleotides: TGTGCCACCCATAAGCCGGGCTCTGGAAACACCATATATTTT.

The chain combines TRBV7-2 with TRBJ2-3, with D uncertain. The CDR3 sequence is 10 residues long. Trimming left V 8 bases short and J 5 bases short, with 5 bases between. CDR1 is SGHTA and CDR2 is FQGNSA in the germline V gene. CDR3 sequence: CASGVDTQYF. The CDR3 DNA reads as TGTGCCAGCGGAGTAGATACGCAGTATTTT.

The J gene is TRBJ2-1, the V gene TRBV12-2; TRBD2, as called in the table, went unchecked against the DNA. TRBV12-2 counts as a pseudogene. This CDR3 contains 13 residues. The CDR3 DNA sequence: TGTGCAAGTCCCCCTCGGACTAGCCGGCGGCAGTTCTTC. This codes for CASPPRTSRRQFF.

The genes are TRBV11-1 and TRBJ1-2; 8 nucleotides match TRBD1. Germline values: CDR1 SGHAT, CDR2 FQDESV (reference sequence). The CDR3 runs to 14 residues. The V segment lost 5 bases and the J segment 6 bases; nucleotides outside the gene matches: 8. For the CDR3, the DNA is TGTGCCAGCAGCCCAGGGAGACAGGGGAATGGCTACACCTTC. This translates into CASSPGRQGNGYTF.

The V call is TRBV30, the J call TRBJ2-1; D remains unclear. Per germline, CDR1 GTSNPN and CDR2 SVGIG (reference sequence). CDR3 size: 14 residues. V gave up 0 bases and J gave up 4 bases, with 10 bases separating them. CDR3 DNA sequence: TGTGCCTGGAGTGTCCCGCGCGTTTACAATGAGCAGTTCTTC. Protein sequence: CAWSVPRVYNEQFF. The whole variable domain, remainder taken from reference TRBV30 and TRBJ2-1, is SQTIHQWPATLVQPVGSPLSLECTVEGTSNPNLYWYRQAAGRGLQLLFYSVGIGQISSEVPQNLSASRPQDRQFILSSKKLLLSDSGFYLCAWSVPRVYNEQFFGPGTRLTVL.

V and J are TRBV6-5 and TRBJ2-7, with 10 bases lining up with TRBD1. The CDR3 contains 14 residues. Germline-derived CDR1 and CDR2 are MNHEY and SVGAGI. V shed 6 bases and J 5 bases; nucleotides not matched to a gene: 7. CDR3 protein: CASRGTGDWDEQYF. In DNA, the CDR3 is TGTGCCAGCAGAGGGACAGGGGACTGGGACGAGCAGTACTTC.

The CDR3 here is CAISADSVGNTIYF. The DNA for the CDR3 is TGTGCCATCAGTGCTGACTCCGTGGGAAACACCATATATTTT. The chain is built from TRBV10-3 and TRBJ1-3; D call uncertain. The CDR3 loop spans 14 amino acids. Germline V CDR1 and CDR2: ENHRY, SYGVKD. The V end lost 4 bases, the J end lost 4 bases, and 11 bases lay between the germline ends.

This chain uses TRBV7-9 with TRBJ2-3; 8 nucleotides agree with TRBD2. The CDR3 has 16 amino acids. After removal of 4 bases from V and 1 base from J, the junction contained 7 bases not matched to a gene. Germline V lookup: CDR1 SEHNR, CDR2 FQNEAQ (reference sequence). The CDR3 DNA reads TGTGCCAGCAGCTCGAGACTAGCGAGTGGCACAGATACGCAGTATTTT. This codes for CASSSRLASGTDTQYF.

In this sample, this clone turned up a few times. V gene TRBV11-2 combines with J gene TRBJ2-7; 7 bases are shared with TRBD1. The V gene end was trimmed by 6 bases and the J gene end by 2 bases; junction bases not matched to a gene: 7. Germline assignment: CDR1 SGHAT and CDR2 FQNNGV. The CDR3 extends over 14 amino acids. The CDR3 nucleotides are TGTGCCAGCAGAGGGGACAGAAAAACCTACGAGCAGTACTTC. It yields the protein CASRGDRKTYEQYF.

This chain connects TRBV6-5 to TRBJ1-1; the match to TRBD1 covers 7 bases. V was clipped by 5 bases and J by 6 bases; unmatched bases: 9. Per the germline V gene, CDR1 is MNHEY and CDR2 is SVGAGI. The CDR3 sequence is 14 residues long. The CDR3 DNA is TGTGCCAGCAGTAGCCCCCGACAGGGCTCTGAAGCTTTCTTT. The encoded protein is CASSSPRQGSEAFF.

This clone was counted between two and nine times. The chain has TRBV28 and TRBJ2-3; D may be TRBD2 (6 bases). The V end was cut by 7 bases, the J end by 7 bases, with 15 bases between. The CDR3 sequence is 13 residues long. Germline CDR1 is MDHEN and CDR2 is SYDVKM. The CDR3 spells CASKTRPAHTQYF. The CDR3, as DNA: TGTGCCAGCAAGACTAGACCCGCGCATACGCAGTATTTT.

CDR3 sequence (DNA): TGTGCCAGCAGTTTATCTTTCGCGGGAGGCAGAGAGACCCAGTACTTC. Translation: CASSLSFAGGRETQYF. V usage is TRBV6-6 and J usage is TRBJ2-5; 8 nucleotides line up with TRBD2. This CDR3 spans 16 amino acids. Looked up from germline, CDR1 is MNHNY and CDR2 is SVGAGI (reference sequence). The trim removed 4 bases at V and 4 bases at J, leaving 11 bases unmatched.

V is TRBV11-2 and J is TRBJ2-7; 8 nucleotides align to TRBD2. V shed 3 bases and J 0 bases; nucleotides not matched to a gene: 1. The CDR3 consists of 14 residues. The germline V gene encodes CDR1 SGHAT and CDR2 FQNNGV. The CDR3 is CASSFGGGSYEQYF. CDR3 in DNA: TGTGCCAGCAGCTTCGGGGGGGGCTCCTACGAGCAGTACTTC.

About this clone: The same CDR3 is also encoded by other DNA sequences in this sample. The chain links TRBV9 to TRBJ1-2, with 10 positions matching TRBD1. Losses at the gene ends were 0 bases for V and 5 bases for J; bases not matched to a gene: 4. CDR1 and CDR2 from the germline V gene are SGDLS and YYNGEE. The CDR3 extends over 15 amino acids. In DNA form, the CDR3 reads TGTGCCAGCAGCGTAGGGCTGGGACAGGGGTATGGCTACACCTTC. Protein product: CASSVGLGQGYGYTF.

This chain links TRBV5-6 with TRBJ2-4; TRBD1 matches at 7 bases. Germline V lookup: CDR1 SGHDT, CDR2 YYEEEE. The CDR3 spans 15 residues. Trimming removed 4 bases from V and 5 bases from J; junction bases left unmatched: 9. The CDR3 DNA reads as TGTGCCAGCAGCCAGTCAGGACAGGAAGAAAACATTCAGTACTTC. Its translation: CASSQSGQEENIQYF.

The chain couples TRBV7-2 to TRBJ2-5, with 10 bases that match TRBD2. Per germline, CDR1 SGHTA and CDR2 FQGNSA. J was trimmed by 4 bases and V by 4 bases; bases with no gene match: 3. CDR3 length: 14 amino acids. The CDR3 DNA reads as TGTGCCAGCAGCTCATCTAGCGGGAGAGAGACCCAGTACTTC. Protein: CASSSSSGRETQYF. Together with reference TRBV7-2 and TRBJ2-5, the CDR3 gives the full variable domain: GAGVSQSPSNKVTEKGKDVELRCDPISGHTALYWYRQSLGQGLEFLIYFQGNSAPDKSGLPSDRFSAERTGGSVSTLTIQRTQQEDSAVYLCASSSSSGRETQYFGPGTRLLVL.

The chain has TRBV16 and TRBJ2-7, with TRBD1 matching over 7 bases. CDR1 and CDR2 from the germline V gene are KGHSY and FQNENV. Trimming at V came to 4 bases and at J to 4 bases, leaving 13 bases not matched to a gene. The CDR3 is 16 residues long. The CDR3 DNA reads TGTGCCAGCAGCCCCCCCGGGGCAGGGGGATCGTACGAGCAGTACTTC. Residues: CASSPPGAGGSYEQYF.

This chain links TRBV4-1 with TRBJ2-7; D is uncertain. There are 11 residues in the CDR3. The ends were cut back, 5 bases at V and 5 bases at J, with 7 bases in the middle. Per germline, CDR1 MGHRA and CDR2 YSYEKL. CDR3 DNA sequence: TGCGCCAGCAGCTCCGGCGACGAGCAGTACTTC. The encoded protein is CASSSGDEQYF.

Details on this clone: As the CDR3 is not closed by the conserved phenylalanine or tryptophan, this likely results from a read error. V usage is TRBV27 and J usage is TRBJ2-7; no definite D call. CDR1 and CDR2 (germline): MNHEY, SMNVEV (reference sequence). The CDR3 runs 15 residues. Trimming left V 4 bases short and J 0 bases short, with 13 bases between. CDR3 DNA sequence: TGTGCCAGCAGTTCCCCTGCGCGAGGCTCCTACGAGCAGTACCTC. Its translation: CASSSPARGSYEQYL.

This chain joins TRBV4-3 and TRBJ2-7; D uncertain. This CDR3 contains 15 residues. Trimming shortened V by 0 bases and J by 2 bases, and 11 bases separated the two germline ends. From germline, CDR1 is LGHNA and CDR2 YSLEER. For the CDR3, the DNA is TGCGCCAGCAGCCAAGATGGTGAAGAGCCCTACGAGCAGTACTTC. This codes for CASSQDGEEPYEQYF.